Reported below is one T cell receptor beta chain. It was around 190 ng DNA, 25,000 to 35,000 T cell genomes, that sorted-subset replicate PCRs used. Some clones are missing from TCRdb's copy, which holds only in-frame ones; the method was immunoSEQ multiplex PCR. The data hold roughly 2,000,000 clones, with about 95% observed a single time. From germline, CDR1 is WSHSY and CDR2 SAAADI. The CDR3 contains 12 residues. The ends were cut back, 3 bases at V and 7 bases at J, with 8 bases in the middle. Naive CD8 cells comprised CD45RO-negative, CCR7-positively selected cells, excluding terminally differentiated effector memory CD45RA+ cells. This specimen comes from a study of shared clonotypes between healthy human individuals. Study-level information: Donor composition was two women and a few men, aged 18 to 49.

This chain uses TRBV10-2 with TRBJ2-3; possible D gene TRBD2, 5 bases. The sequenced sample consisted of naive CD8+ T cells sorted from blood. The sequence came from a man between 18 and 29 years old in good health. The DNA for the CDR3 is TGCGCCAGCAGTGACCGGGAACATACGCAGTATTTT. Its translation is CASSDREHTQYF.